Listed here is a single T cell receptor beta chain. The antigen it binds to is not known. No clone much larger than this one lies a single base away; base qualities are absent. No immune events, such as infections, were documented for the healthy donors during the collection period. Time-dependent variance in a beta-binomial model of T-cell clone differential abundance was calibrated using healthy-donor blood repertoires as a training cohort. The training cohort included around 10 healthy donors, of whom 3 were female and 7 were male. An age range of about 29 to 65 years, with an average of around 42 years, was recorded for the donors. Whole blood, obtained from a commercial supplier, was collected from each healthy donor at three time points spaced approximately two weeks apart. For immunosequencing, genomic DNA was extracted from whole blood that had not been sorted. The immunoSEQ Assay, which uses bias-controlled multiplex PCR amplification of genomic DNA, was used to profile TCRbeta CDR3 regions. The published analysis was carried out like this. To quantify the absolute abundance of each unique TCRbeta CDR3 region, the sequences were collapsed and filtered. Differential abundance was assessed using a binomial (Fisher-equivalent) model and a beta-binomial model in which time-dependent variance fitted from healthy donors was added. Clones with fewer than 5 combined templates were removed, and differential abundance was called for clones with a Benjamini-Hochberg FDR below 0.01. Using the form v = (b*log(k)+a)^2, the beta-binomial variance was modeled as a function of the total template count across the two samples. TCRdb limited this immuneACCESS table to in-frame rearrangements with V and J called. A share of clones is missing; checked studies link under half to unresolved V genes, and the rest is unexplained. The D gene and trimming were derived from the DNA, and the V and J assignments and clone size from that table. The sample includes about 74,000 clones, with approximately 84% observed a single time. The ten largest clones capture 18% of the sample.

The CDR3 runs 16 residues from the cysteine to the phenylalanine. Kept here is only the CDR3 DNA, which spans 48 bases and is read in frame from base 1. The junction carries 13 bases between V and J, which are trimmed by 3 bases and 1 base respectively. Via the germline V gene, CDR1 is MDHEN and CDR2 SYDVKM. The sample comes from a study of identifying expanded T cells in peripheral blood (dated by TCRdb to about 2019). At the level of the whole study: Four technical replicates, made by sequencing separate aliquots from the same pool of genomic DNA, were compared pairwise.

General conclusions and limits of the study: It was expected by the authors that biological variance in healthy repertoires might increase further over much longer intervals, such as months to years. In all healthy donors, the variance in clone template counts between samples taken 2 to 3 weeks apart rose significantly as total template count increased. Across all healthy-donor time intervals, the beta-binomial model significantly lowered both the number of clones called differentially abundant and the false-positive rate. The binomial model flagged about 1.2 differentially abundant clones between technical replicates, compared with about 16.4 over about two weeks and 18 to 20 over around four weeks.

The rearranged segments are TRBV28 and TRBJ2-1; the D gene is not confidently resolved. This receptor was identified in a person aged 18 to 70 in good health. The sequencing input was blood. The CDR3 corresponds to CASSFRTLFSYNEQFF. In nucleotides, the sequence is TGTGCCAGCAGTTTTCGGACCCTTTTTTCCTACAATGAGCAGTTCTTC.